These T cell receptor beta chains were read from a single sample in a study of shared clonotypes between healthy human individuals. Repertoires were generated with immunoSEQ multiplex PCR, while TCRdb's copy carries only in-frame clones and drops some. The sample has 750,000 to 1,000,000 clones, about 91% seen once. Material: naive CD8+ T cells sorted from blood. The source is a man younger than 40 in good health. Each CDR3 is given with its conserved first and last residue. D genes are given only for firm matches. Some rows have no size entry. The others give once, few or many, or a class for an expanded clone.

j_call	clone_size	d_call	v_call	cdr3_nt	cdr3_aa
TRBJ1-2	.	TRBD1	TRBV27	TGTGCCAGCAGACGGGGACAGCGGACTATTGGACATGGCTACACCTTC	CASRRGQRTIGHGYTF
TRBJ2-7	.	TRBD2	TRBV19	TGTGCCAGTAGTCGACTAGCGGGGGCCTACGAGCAGTACTTC	CASSRLAGAYEQYF
TRBJ2-7	.	TRBD1	TRBV5-1	TGCGCCAGCAGCCTCCGGGACAGCCTTTACGAGCAGTACTTC	CASSLRDSLYEQYF
TRBJ1-5	.	.	TRBV5-6	TGTGCCAGCAGCTTGGGTCCTTTGGGGAATAGCAATCAGCCCCAGCATTTT	CASSLGPLGNSNQPQHF
TRBJ2-7	.	TRBD1	TRBV29-1	TGCAGCGTTGAAGTGACAGGGAGCTCCTACGAGCAGTACTTC	CSVEVTGSSYEQYF
TRBJ1-2	.	.	TRBV19	TGTGCCAGTAGTATAGATACCCAAGGGGGATCTGGCTACACCTTC	CASSIDTQGGSGYTF
TRBJ2-1	.	TRBD2	TRBV4-1	TGCGCCAGCAGCCAAATAGCCGGGACTAGCGGGAGTTATGAGCAGTTCTTC	CASSQIAGTSGSYEQFF
TRBJ2-7	.	.	TRBV5-1	TGCGCCAGCATACGGAGGGCGGAAGGTGAGCAGTACTTC	CASIRRAEGEQYF
TRBJ2-1	.	.	TRBV10-2	TGCGCCAGCAGTCCAGGCTCGATACAAGCTTACAATGAGCAGTTCTTC	CASSPGSIQAYNEQFF
TRBJ2-5	.	TRBD2	TRBV27	TGTGCCAGCAGTTCCTCGGGGACTAGCGTACGACTGGGGGAGACCCAGTACTTC	CASSSSGTSVRLGETQYF
TRBJ2-5	.	.	TRBV19	TGTGCCAGTAGGCCAGACAGGAATTGGGAGACCCAGTACTTC	CASRPDRNWETQYF
TRBJ2-7	.	.	TRBV5-6	TGTGCCAGCAGCTCCGACAGCTACGAGCAGTACTTC	CASSSDSYEQYF
TRBJ2-7	.	TRBD1	TRBV27	TGTGCCAGCAGCCAATATCGGGGACAGACCTACGAGCAGTACTTC	CASSQYRGQTYEQYF
TRBJ2-2	.	TRBD2	TRBV29-1	TGCAGCGTTGATACTAGCGGGACGAACACCGGGGAGCTGTTTTTT	CSVDTSGTNTGELFF
TRBJ1-1	.	.	TRBV27	TGTGCCAGCAGTTTAAGGGACACCTACACTGAAGCTTTCTTT	CASSLRDTYTEAFF
TRBJ1-1	.	.	TRBV7-8	TGTGCCAGCAGCTTAGAACTGGGGAACGCTGAAGCTTTCTTT	CASSLELGNAEAFF
TRBJ2-5	.	TRBD1	TRBV5-5	TGTGCCAGCACAAACCCCGGGACAGGGTTGGAGACCCAGTACTTC	CASTNPGTGLETQYF
TRBJ2-7	.	.	TRBV7-8	TGTGCCAGCAGCTGGTGGCAGGGGAGCTCCTACGAGCAGTACTTC	CASSWWQGSSYEQYF
TRBJ1-1	few	TRBD1	TRBV9	TGTGCCAGCAGCGCAAGATGGGGACAGGGAGGAACTGAAGCTTTCTTT	CASSARWGQGGTEAFF
TRBJ2-2	.	.	TRBV10-1	TGCGCCAGCAGTATCAGGGGTAAAGCCGGGGAGCTGTTTTTT	CASSIRGKAGELFF
TRBJ2-7	.	TRBD1	TRBV27	TGTGCCAGCAGTCGACAGGGGGCCTACGAGCAGTACTTC	CASSRQGAYEQYF
TRBJ1-4	.	.	TRBV5-1	TGCGCCAGCAGCTTGGCCGAGAGAGAAAAACTGTTTTTT	CASSLAEREKLFF
TRBJ2-1	.	TRBD2	TRBV7-9	TGTGCCAGCAGCCCCCGGGCTAGCGGCGACAATGAGCAGTTCTTC	CASSPRASGDNEQFF
TRBJ2-2	.	.	TRBV9	TGTGCCAGCAGCGGCGAGGAGAGCGTAGGTGGGGAGCTGTTTTTT	CASSGEESVGGELFF
TRBJ1-5	once	.	TRBV5-6	TGTGCCAGCAGCTTAGGGGGGGAACAGCCCCAGCATTTT	CASSLGGEQPQHF
TRBJ2-1	.	.	TRBV7-2	TGTGCCAGCGCCCCCACTAGAGGGCAGCAGTTCTTC	CASAPTRGQQFF
TRBJ2-1	.	TRBD2	TRBV7-9	TGTGCCAGCAGCTTGCCTAGCGGGAGTTCCTACAATGAGCAGTTCTTC	CASSLPSGSSYNEQFF
TRBJ2-2	.	.	TRBV28	TGTGCCAGCAGTTTCTCTACCTGGGGCACCGCGAACACCGGGGAGCTGTTTTTT	CASSFSTWGTANTGELFF
TRBJ2-7	.	TRBD2	TRBV4-1	TGCGCCAGCAGCCAAGAACCCGGGACTAGCGGGACTTACGAGCAGTACTTC	CASSQEPGTSGTYEQYF
TRBJ2-7	.	.	TRBV27	TGTGCCAGCAGTTCTGGGATCCTCTACGAGCAGTACTTC	CASSSGILYEQYF
TRBJ2-7	.	TRBD1	TRBV5-6	TGTGCCAGCAGCTCGACGGGACAGAGATTTTCCTACGAGCAGTACTTC	CASSSTGQRFSYEQYF
TRBJ2-5	.	.	TRBV18	TGTGCCAGCTCACCTAGCTCTTGGTTCGAGGAAGAGACCCAGTACTTC	CASSPSSWFEEETQYF
TRBJ2-4	.	TRBD1	TRBV29-1	TGCAGCGTTCCAGGGACAGAGTTAAACATTCAGTACTTC	CSVPGTELNIQYF
TRBJ2-7	once	.	TRBV2	TGTGCCAGCAAGGACAGTTCCTACGAGCAGTACTTC	CASKDSSYEQYF
TRBJ2-1	.	.	TRBV5-1	TGCGCCAGCAGCTCCGACTCGACAGGAGAGCAGTTCTTC	CASSSDSTGEQFF
TRBJ2-7	.	.	TRBV11-2	TGTGCCAGCAGCTTAGTGCCTGGGTTCGAGCAGTACTTC	CASSLVPGFEQYF
TRBJ1-3	.	.	TRBV27	TGTGCCAGCAGCCCCCTACCCTCTGGAAACACCATATATTTT	CASSPLPSGNTIYF
TRBJ1-1	once	TRBD1	TRBV29-1	TGCAGCGTCGATACAGGGGGATCCCCTGAAGCTTTCTTT	CSVDTGGSPEAFF